Described below is a single TCR beta chain sequence and its context. The primer mix had 60 Vbeta and 13 Jbeta primers. Assay used: immunoSEQ multiplex PCR; TCRdb lists only in-frame clones, some missing. The sample has 120,000 or so clones, around 81% seen once. These data originate in a study of cytomegalovirus exposure and HLA in healthy donors. The V gene's germline CDR1 is MNHNS and CDR2 SASEGT. J gave up 0 bases and V 7 bases, and 8 bases lay outside the gene matches. The CDR3 consists of 15 residues. This sequence joins TRBV6-1 and TRBJ1-1; 7 nucleotides line up with TRBD1. Sequenced input: PBMCs. The sequence derives from a woman aged 40 to 50 in good health and CMV-seronegative. CDR3 residues: CASKLGGQMNTEAFF. Written as DNA, the CDR3 is TGTGCCAGCAAATTAGGGGGACAGATGAACACTGAAGCTTTCTTT.